This entry lists 14 T cell receptor beta chains sequenced from one sample in a study of cytomegalovirus exposure and HLA in healthy donors. 60 Vbeta and 13 Jbeta primers were used in PCR. Libraries were prepared by immunoSEQ multiplex PCR; TCRdb keeps only in-frame clonotypes and omits some of them. Its clone listing holds about 58,000 clones. Sequencing input: PBMCs. These receptors all stem from a woman younger than 35 in good health and CMV-seronegative.

This chain joins TRBV5-1 and TRBJ2-5, with 11 bases aligning to TRBD2. The V and J ends lost 4 bases and 1 base, in that order; junction bases with no gene match: 3. This CDR3 is 15 amino acids long. Germline V gives CDR1 SGHRS, CDR2 YFSETQ. The CDR3 sequence: CASSRLAGSQETQYF. The CDR3 bases are TGCGCCAGCAGCCGACTAGCGGGAAGCCAAGAGACCCAGTACTTC.

J is TRBJ2-5 and V is TRBV5-1; weak D call: TRBD1 (6 bases). Trimming removed 4 bases at V and 4 bases at J, with 17 bases between. The CDR3 sequence is 15 residues long. Per the germline V gene, CDR1 is SGHRS and CDR2 is YFSETQ. The CDR3 loop reads CASSVDPGVRETQYF. CDR3 bases: TGCGCCAGCAGCGTCGACCCAGGGGTCCGAGAGACCCAGTACTTC.

A note on this clone: An end of the junction differs from the germline gene, which may be a read error. The V call is TRBV6-1, the J call TRBJ1-1; 7 bases line up with TRBD1. CDR1 and CDR2 from the germline V gene are MNHNS and SASEGT. The CDR3 loop spans 15 amino acids. Here the CDR3 reads CASSEMIRGNAEAFF. As DNA, the CDR3 is TGTGCCAGCAGTGAAATGATCAGGGGGAACGCTGAAGCTTTCTTT.

The gene calls are TRBV18 and TRBJ1-2; 7 bases line up with TRBD1. This CDR3 comprises 16 residues. V gave up 4 bases and J gave up 4 bases; unmatched junction bases: 12. CDR1 and CDR2 from the germline V gene are KGHSH and LQKENI. The CDR3 nucleotides read TGTGCCAGCTCACAAATTCCCGGGACAGCCATCTATGGCTACACCTTC. Translation gives CASSQIPGTAIYGYTF.

The CDR3 is CSVRDPGTGGEKLFF. CDR3 nucleotide sequence: TGCAGCGTTCGGGACCCCGGGACAGGGGGCGAAAAACTGTTTTTT. The gene calls are TRBV29-1 and TRBJ1-4; the match to TRBD1 covers 12 bases. J was trimmed by 8 bases and V by 5 bases; bases with no gene match: 9. Germline CDR1 SQVTM, CDR2 ANQGSEA. This CDR3 comprises 15 residues.

The chain uses TRBV30 and TRBJ1-6; no firm D call. V was trimmed by 0 bases and J by 10 bases, leaving 16 bases between them. Per the germline V gene, CDR1 is GTSNPN and CDR2 is SVGIG (reference sequence). The CDR3 runs 15 residues. The CDR3 nucleotides are TGTGCCTGGAGTGTCCTTCCCCGTGTGCAGTCACCCCTCCACTTT. It yields the protein CAWSVLPRVQSPLHF.

Turning to this clone: An end of the junction differs from the germline gene, which may be a read error. This chain links TRBV18 with TRBJ2-7, with TRBD2 matching 7 bases. The length of the CDR3 is 12 residues. Germline values: CDR1 KGHSH, CDR2 LQKENI. The CDR3 coding sequence is TGTGCCCGCGAGCGGGGCTCCCACGAGCAGTACTTC. Translating gives CARERGSHEQYF. Full variable domain (remainder filled in from reference TRBV18 and TRBJ2-7): NAGVMQNPRHLVRRRGQEARLRCSPMKGHSHVYWYRQLPEEGLKFMVYLQKENIIDESGMPKERFSAEFPKEGPSILRIQQVVRGDSAAYFCARERGSHEQYFGPGTRLTVT.

The chain recombines TRBV5-1 with TRBJ2-7; D ambiguous. V lost 0 bases, J lost 2 bases, and 6 bases lay in between. This CDR3 is built from 13 residues. The germline V gene has CDR1 SGHRS and CDR2 YFSETQ. The CDR3 spells CASSLGGTYEQYF. CDR3 coding DNA: TGCGCCAGCAGCTTGGGCGGTACCTACGAGCAGTACTTC.

The rearrangement links TRBV7-9 to TRBJ1-1, with D hard to call. Trimming took off 3 bases at V and 4 bases at J, with 9 bases between the two ends. CDR3 length: 13 residues. CDR1 and CDR2 from the germline V gene are SEHNR and FQNEAQ (reference sequence). The CDR3, as DNA: TGTGCCAGCAGCTTGGTTTCGGGCACTGAAGCTTTCTTT. It is translated as CASSLVSGTEAFF. Based on the CDR3 plus reference TRBV7-9 and TRBJ1-1, the full variable domain is DTGVSQNPRHKITKRGQNVTFRCDPISEHNRLYWYRQTLGQGPEFLTYFQNEAQLEKSRLLSDRFSAERPKGSFSTLEIQRTEQGDSAMYLCASSLVSGTEAFFGQGTRLTVV.

The chain combines TRBV5-1 with TRBJ2-7; 9 bases map to TRBD1. J gave up 3 bases and V 3 bases, and 4 bases lay outside the gene matches. The CDR3 loop spans 14 amino acids. Germline CDR1 reads SGHRS; CDR2 reads YFSETQ. The CDR3 is CASSYNRGLYEQYF. Here the CDR3 DNA reads TGCGCCAGCAGCTACAACAGGGGGCTCTACGAGCAGTACTTC.

This chain joins TRBV28 and TRBJ2-7; perhaps TRBD1 as D (6 bases). In germline, CDR1 is MDHEN, CDR2 SYDVKM. The CDR3 consists of 15 residues. Between the trimmed V and J ends, which lost 4 bases and 2 bases, there was a span of 15 bases. CDR3 coding DNA: TGTGCCAGCAGTTCCACAGGGCGCCCCACCTACGAGCAGTACTTC. Protein: CASSSTGRPTYEQYF.

This sequence joins TRBV2 and TRBJ2-1; perhaps TRBD1 as D (6 bases). The CDR3 length is 12 residues. V lost 6 bases to trimming and J lost 12 bases, with 15 bases between them. The germline gives CDR1 SNHLY, CDR2 FYNNEI. The CDR3 here is CASRQGPPVQFF. In nucleotides, the CDR3 is TGTGCCAGCAGACAGGGACCGCCGGTGCAGTTCTTC.

This chain joins TRBV7-6 and TRBJ2-7; D possibly corresponds to TRBD1 (6 bases). The CDR3 runs to 14 residues. Germline lookup yields CDR1 SGHVS and CDR2 FNYEAQ. V lost 0 bases and J lost 0, with 6 bases in between. In DNA form, the CDR3 reads TGTGCCAGCAGCTTAGCAGGGGGCTCCTACGAGCAGTACTTC. It yields the protein CASSLAGGSYEQYF.

J is TRBJ1-1 and V is TRBV6-5, with D unclear. This CDR3 comprises 14 residues. Trimming pared 0 bases from V and 10 bases from J, leaving 15 bases between. In germline, CDR1 is MNHEY, CDR2 SVGAGI. The CDR3 protein is CASSYSRAGGTAFF. In nucleotides, the CDR3 is TGTGCCAGCAGTTACTCAAGGGCAGGAGGAACAGCTTTCTTT.